A single sample is the source of the 23 T cell receptor beta chains below, sequenced in a study of T-cell reconstitution after alpha-beta-depleted transplantation in children. Study conclusions and caveats: T-cell counts and diversity at one year post-transplant came mainly from newly produced T cells.

Preparation of the TCRbeta library involved a method that used unique molecular identifiers. In TCRdb, the PCR reads were re-called with MiXCR into one record per CDR3 protein. The sample records some 300,000 distinct CDR3 sequences, 6.5% to 9% being singletons. Their target antigens are unknown. Sequenced material: peripheral blood, taken 360 days after TCRalphabeta/CD19-depleted stem cell transplant. The receptors were gathered from a female patient aged 2-15 years who had a stem cell transplant for Fanconi anemia, so the T cells may come from the graft donor.

This clonotype was counted ten times or more. Its ends do not fully match the called genes, so a read error is possible. The chain couples TRBV5-1 to TRBJ1-1, with 10 bases identical to TRBD1. From germline, CDR1 is SGHRS and CDR2 YFSETQ. There are 14 residues in the CDR3. CDR3 coding DNA: TGTGCCAGCAGTCCGGACAGGGGGGACACTGAAGCTTTCTTT. Translation: CASSPDRGDTEAFF.

This clonotype was counted at least ten times. V usage is TRBV5-1 and J usage is TRBJ2-7; the match to TRBD2 covers 8 bases. This CDR3 has 14 residues. Germline lookup yields CDR1 SGHRS and CDR2 YFSETQ. With V trimmed by 7 bases and J by 4 bases, 10 bases remained unmatched. The CDR3 is CASGPGLGVYEQYF. As DNA, the CDR3 is TGCGCCAGCGGCCCGGGACTAGGGGTTTACGAGCAGTACTTC.

This clonotype was seen repeatedly, ten times or more. The chain couples TRBV15 to TRBJ2-7; TRBD1 is a possible D gene (5 bases). The CDR3 spans 14 residues. Trimming removed 4 bases from V and 3 bases from J, with 13 bases in between. Germline lookup yields CDR1 LNHNV and CDR2 YYDKDF (reference sequence). The CDR3 spells CATSKTENIYEQYF. DNA for the CDR3: TGTGCCACCAGCAAGACAGAAAATATCTACGAGCAGTACTTC.

In regard to this clonotype: Just one base apart from a much larger clone, this may be a read error. V is TRBV12-3 or TRBV12-4 and J is TRBJ2-5; the match to TRBD2 covers 9 bases. With V trimmed by 10 bases and J by 1 base, 19 bases remained unmatched. The CDR3 sequence is 18 residues long. This chain's CDR3 is CAIRRDFQRGAFQETQYF. CDR3 nucleotide sequence: TGTGCCATCAGAAGAGATTTTCAGCGGGGGGCTTTCCAAGAGACCCAGTACTTC.

In its sample, this clonotype was seen a few times. The genes are TRBV30 and TRBJ2-7; D is tentatively TRBD1 or TRBD2 (5 bases each). Between the trimmed V and J ends, which lost 2 bases and 1 base, there was a span of 9 bases. Per the germline V gene, CDR1 is GTSNPN and CDR2 is SVGIG (reference sequence). The length of the CDR3 is 13 residues. DNA of the CDR3: TGTGCCTGGAGTCCGGGGCCATCCTACGAGCAGTACTTC. Residues: CAWSPGPSYEQYF.

This clonotype occurred a few times. This chain joins TRBV11-3 and TRBJ1-1; D call uncertain. The V end lost 5 bases, the J end lost 1 base, and 11 bases lay between the germline ends. The CDR3 has 14 residues. Germline CDR1 SGHNT, CDR2 YENEEA. Here the CDR3 reads CASSAGRQNTEAFF. CDR3 coding DNA: TGTGCCAGCAGCGCTGGGAGACAGAACACTGAAGCTTTCTTT.

This clonotype was detected a few times. The rearrangement links TRBV5-1 to TRBJ1-4; D remains unclear. V lost 3 bases to trimming and J lost 4 bases, with 7 bases between them. CDR1 SGHRS and CDR2 YFSETQ come from the germline V gene. CDR3 length: 13 residues. CDR3 coding DNA: TGCGCCAGCAGCTGGACGGATAATGAAAAACTGTTTTTT. It specifies CASSWTDNEKLFF.

This clonotype was counted a few times. The J gene is TRBJ2-3, the V gene TRBV18; D uncertain. From germline, CDR1 is KGHSH and CDR2 LQKENI. V was pared by 2 bases and J by 3 bases, with 15 bases between. The CDR3 length is 16 residues. CDR3 protein: CASSPWVPSATDTQYF. CDR3 nucleotide sequence: TGTGCCAGCTCACCATGGGTACCGTCGGCGACAGATACGCAGTATTTT.

This clonotype was counted many times. The chain links TRBV12-3 or TRBV12-4 to TRBJ2-7, with D perhaps matching TRBD1 or TRBD2 (6 bases each). Deletions cut 6 bases from V and 1 base from J, with 13 bases between. The CDR3 totals 14 residues. The CDR3 nucleotides are TGTGCCAGCAGCCTCCGGGGGCTTTCCTACGAGCAGTACTTC. It translates to CASSLRGLSYEQYF.

This clonotype showed up just a few times. This chain links TRBV20-1 with TRBJ2-2; 7 positions agree with TRBD2. Trimming took 3 bases from V and 1 from J; bases not matched to a gene: 5. The germline CDR1 and CDR2 sequences are DFQATT and SNEGSKA (reference sequence). This CDR3 is built from 15 residues. CDR3 nucleotide sequence: TGCAGTGCTAGCTGGGCGGGGGAGAACACCGGGGAGCTGTTTTTT. Amino acid sequence: CSASWAGENTGELFF.

This clonotype was seen more than once but under ten times. The chain uses TRBV5-5 and TRBJ2-5; D might be TRBD2 (7 bases). From germline, CDR1 is SGHKS and CDR2 YYEKEE (reference sequence). V was shortened by 0 bases and J by 4 bases, with 19 bases between the two germline ends. This CDR3 comprises 17 residues. Here the CDR3 reads CASSLGSLRGPRETQYF. CDR3 in DNA: TGTGCCAGCAGCTTGGGGTCTTTGCGGGGGCCCCGAGAGACCCAGTACTTC.

This clonotype came up a few times. The V and J genes are TRBV7-9 and TRBJ2-1, with D perhaps matching TRBD2 (5 bases). V was shortened by 2 bases and J by 13 bases, with 12 bases between the two germline ends. Germline-derived CDR1 and CDR2 are SEHNR and FQNEAQ (reference sequence). The CDR3 runs 12 residues. CDR3 sequence (DNA): TGTGCCAGCAGCTTAAAATCCGGGGTCCAGTTCTTC. This translates into CASSLKSGVQFF. Drawing the rest from reference TRBV7-9 and TRBJ2-1, the complete variable domain is DTGVSQNPRHKITKRGQNVTFRCDPISEHNRLYWYRQTLGQGPEFLTYFQNEAQLEKSRLLSDRFSAERPKGSFSTLEIQRTEQGDSAMYLCASSLKSGVQFFGPGTRLTVL.

CDR3 nucleotide sequence: TGTGCCAGCAGTGATGACCCCCTAGCGGGGGGGTACAATGAGCAGTTCTTC. Translation: CASSDDPLAGGYNEQFF. The chain recombines TRBV6-1 with TRBJ2-1, with 12 bases that match TRBD2. V shed 3 bases and J 4 bases; nucleotides not matched to a gene: 7. The CDR3 is 17 residues long. CDR1 and CDR2 from the germline V gene are MNHNS and SASEGT.

Ten or more counts support this clonotype. The chain links TRBV5-1 to TRBJ2-7; 14 bases line up with TRBD2. The CDR3 runs to 16 residues. The J segment lost 3 bases and the V segment lost 3 bases, leaving 5 bases of the junction unmatched. Germline loops: CDR1 SGHRS, CDR2 YFSETQ. This CDR3 reads CASSYGLAGGSYEQYF. The DNA of the CDR3 is TGCGCCAGCAGCTACGGACTAGCGGGGGGAAGCTACGAGCAGTACTTC.

This clonotype was found a few times. The V call is TRBV28, the J call TRBJ2-1; a possible D gene is TRBD1 (6 bases). The CDR3 is 15 residues long. Germline CDR1 reads MDHEN; CDR2 reads SYDVKM. Trimming pared 6 bases from V and 4 bases from J, leaving 16 bases between. CDR3 protein: CASSPLRDKYNEQFF. CDR3 nucleotides: TGTGCCAGCAGCCCCCTCCGGGACAAATACAATGAGCAGTTCTTC.

A single count supports this clonotype. One end of the junction fails to match germline, which may point to a read error. The rearrangement joins TRBV20-1 to TRBJ2-7; tentatively, D is TRBD2 (6 bases). The germline V gene has CDR1 DFQATT and CDR2 SNEGSKA (reference sequence). The CDR3 covers 17 residues. The CDR3 region has the DNA TGCTGTGCTAGAGACCCCGTGTGGCGGGGAAGCTCCTACGAGCAGTACTTC. It codes for CCARDPVWRGSSYEQYF.

This clonotype was seen repeatedly, ten times or more. The chain recombines TRBV28 with TRBJ2-1, with D maybe TRBD1 (5 bases). Germline loops: CDR1 MDHEN, CDR2 SYDVKM. This CDR3 has 15 amino acids. V lost 7 bases, J lost 6 bases, and 19 bases lay in between. This CDR3 reads CASISGISKPNEQFF. CDR3 DNA: TGTGCCAGCATTTCAGGGATTTCAAAGCCCAATGAGCAGTTCTTC.

CDR3 DNA: TGTGCCAGCAGTTACACGGTACAAGAGACCCAGTACTTC. It yields the protein CASSYTVQETQYF. This chain uses TRBV6-2 or TRBV6-3 with TRBJ2-5; D is undetermined. V shed 2 bases and J shed 2 bases, with 6 bases lying between them. Germline CDR1 reads MNHEY; CDR2 reads SVGEGT. This CDR3 contains 13 residues.

The sample holds a few counts of this clonotype. The genes are TRBV2 and TRBJ1-3; no clear D gene. The CDR3 covers 16 residues. V was trimmed by 3 bases and J by 0 bases, leaving 12 bases between them. In germline, CDR1 is SNHLY, CDR2 FYNNEI. The DNA of the CDR3 is TGTGCCAGCAGTGATACTAGCCCAGTCTCTGGAAACACCATATATTTT. Its protein is CASSDTSPVSGNTIYF.

The chain combines TRBV27 with TRBJ2-3; D is undetermined. This CDR3 has 16 amino acids. Trimming removed 3 bases at V and 0 bases at J, with 13 bases between. CDR1 and CDR2 (germline): MNHEY, SMNVEV (reference sequence). The CDR3, as DNA: TGTGCCAGCAGTTTTCAGAGCCGGCCTAGCACAGATACGCAGTATTTT. As protein: CASSFQSRPSTDTQYF.

The gene calls are TRBV14 and TRBJ2-3; 12 nucleotides match TRBD2. Germline-derived CDR1 and CDR2 are SGHDN and FVKESK. The junction had 10 bases not matched to a gene; V was cut back by 4 bases and J by 5 bases. This CDR3 is built from 17 residues. The CDR3 loop is CASSPYGLAGIIDTQYF. The CDR3 nucleotides are TGTGCCAGCAGCCCCTACGGACTAGCGGGGATAATAGATACGCAGTATTTT.

This clonotype was found many times. This sequence joins TRBV5-8 and TRBJ2-2; no firm D call. CDR1 is SGHTS and CDR2 is YDEGEE in the germline V gene. The CDR3 length is 13 residues. V lost 0 bases, J lost 5 bases, and 5 bases lay in between. The CDR3 DNA is TGTGCCAGCAGCTTGGATTGGACCGGGGAGCTGTTTTTT. Translated: CASSLDWTGELFF.

The chain links TRBV10-2 to TRBJ2-7; D gene unclear. CDR1 and CDR2 (germline): WSHSY, SAAADI. The CDR3 spans 12 residues. The V end was cut by 6 bases, the J end by 3 bases, with 9 bases between. The CDR3 here is CASRGGVYEQYV. In DNA form, the CDR3 reads TGCGCCAGCAGGGGCGGAGTCTACGAGCAGTACGTC.